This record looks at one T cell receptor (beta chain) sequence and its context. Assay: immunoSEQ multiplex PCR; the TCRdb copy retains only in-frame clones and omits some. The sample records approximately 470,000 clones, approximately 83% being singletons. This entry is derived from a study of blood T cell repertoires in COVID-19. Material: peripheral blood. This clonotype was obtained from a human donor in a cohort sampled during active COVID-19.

Here the CDR3 DNA reads TGTGCCAGCAGCCTTACGACAGGGCCCTACGAGCAGTACTTC. Translating gives CASSLTTGPYEQYF. V usage is TRBV7-2 and J usage is TRBJ2-7; 7 bases match TRBD1. Germline V CDR1 and CDR2: SGHTA, FQGNSA. Trimming removed 5 bases from V and 2 bases from J; junction bases left unmatched: 6. CDR3 size: 14 residues.